The next 26 T cell receptor beta chains were all read from a single sample in a study of blood T cell repertoires in COVID-19. The assay was immunoSEQ multiplex PCR, and TCRdb's table has in-frame clones only and misses some. The data hold some 250,000 clones, with 70% to 90% observed a single time. The specimen was PBMCs or T cells enriched from blood (not recorded which). These receptor sequences come from a woman between 50 and 59 years old who had recovered from COVID-19.

This sequence joins TRBV7-6 and TRBJ2-7; 9 positions agree with TRBD1. The CDR3 is made up of 18 amino acids. Germline V CDR1 and CDR2: SGHVS, FNYEAQ. V trimming: 0 bases; J trimming: 5 bases; junction bases outside the gene matches: 14. DNA of the CDR3: TGTGCCAGCAGCTTAGCGGAGGGAACAGGGGGCTTGGGGGACGAGCAGTACTTC. As protein: CASSLAEGTGGLGDEQYF.

This rearrangement joins TRBV5-1 to TRBJ2-1, with 9 bases aligning to TRBD2. The CDR3 runs 15 residues. The trim removed 2 bases at V and 2 bases at J, leaving 2 bases unmatched. Germline CDR1 reads SGHRS; CDR2 reads YFSETQ. The CDR3 spells CASSLQREAYNEQFF. CDR3 sequence (DNA): TGCGCCAGCAGCTTACAGCGGGAGGCCTACAATGAGCAGTTCTTC.

The chain is built from TRBV11-2 and TRBJ1-1; weak D call: TRBD1 (5 bases). CDR3 length equals 16 residues. The V end lost 1 base, the J end lost 0 bases, and 12 bases lay between the germline ends. Germline CDR1 and CDR2: SGHAT and FQNNGV. The CDR3 DNA follows: TGTGCCAGCAGCTTAGGGCAGGGTATAATGAACACTGAAGCTTTCTTT. It translates to CASSLGQGIMNTEAFF. Full variable domain (rest looked up from reference TRBV11-2 and TRBJ1-1): EAGVAQSPRYKIIEKRQSVAFWCNPISGHATLYWYQQILGQGPKLLIQFQNNGVVDDSQLPKDRFSAERLKGVDSTLKIQPAKLEDSAVYLCASSLGQGIMNTEAFFGQGTRLTVV.

This clone appeared a single time. V usage is TRBV30 and J usage is TRBJ1-6; D not certain. V was cut by 4 bases and J by 8 bases, with 21 bases left in between. Germline loops: CDR1 GTSNPN, CDR2 SVGIG (reference sequence). The CDR3 contains 16 residues. CDR3 in amino acids: CAWTPPGGRRDSPLHF. CDR3 sequence (DNA): TGTGCCTGGACCCCGCCGGGCGGGAGGAGAGATTCACCCCTCCACTTT.

This clone was detected only once. The chain recombines TRBV5-1 with TRBJ1-5, with TRBD1 as a possible D gene (5 bases). Deletions cut 3 bases from V and 0 bases from J, with 7 bases between. This CDR3 has 14 residues. CDR1 is SGHRS and CDR2 is YFSETQ in the germline V gene. The CDR3: CASSYGGSNQPQHF. The CDR3 nucleotides read TGCGCCAGCAGCTACGGGGGTAGCAATCAGCCCCAGCATTTT.

The chain has TRBV27 and TRBJ2-3, with D perhaps TRBD1 (5 bases). Germline V gene sequence: CDR1 MNHEY, CDR2 SMNVEV (reference sequence). The ends were cut back, 2 bases at V and 4 bases at J, with 13 bases in the middle. This CDR3 has 15 amino acids. This chain's CDR3 is CASSLVREISDTQYF. DNA of the CDR3: TGTGCCAGCAGTTTAGTCAGGGAAATCTCAGATACGCAGTATTTT.

V usage is TRBV2 and J usage is TRBJ2-1, with 9 bases fitting TRBD2. This CDR3 is built from 17 residues. J gave up 5 bases and V 8 bases, and 16 bases lay outside the gene matches. Germline CDR1 is SNHLY and CDR2 is FYNNEI. The CDR3 DNA reads TGTGCCAGCCGGATGCCCCAGACTCGACTAGCGGACAATGAGCAGTTCTTC. This translates into CASRMPQTRLADNEQFF.

The CDR3, as DNA: TGTGCCAGTAGATTCGACAGGGGGGCCTATGGCTACACCTTC. Its protein product is CASRFDRGAYGYTF. The V call is TRBV19, the J call TRBJ1-2; 9 bases map to TRBD1. V was clipped by 6 bases and J by 4 bases; unmatched bases: 6. From germline, CDR1 is LNHDA and CDR2 SQIVND (reference sequence). CDR3 size: 14 residues.

The chain links TRBV10-3 to TRBJ2-5; 8 nucleotides match TRBD1. Germline CDR1 ENHRY, CDR2 SYGVKD. This CDR3 is built from 14 residues. Trimming at V came to 10 bases and at J to 2 bases, leaving 9 bases not matched to a gene. The CDR3 DNA reads as TGTGCCAGCAGAGGGGGACAGGATCAAGAGACCCAGTACTTC. Translation gives CASRGGQDQETQYF.

The chain carries TRBV18 and TRBJ2-5; perhaps TRBD1 as D (6 bases). Germline V gives CDR1 KGHSH, CDR2 LQKENI. The CDR3 totals 15 residues. Deletions cut 3 bases from V and 5 bases from J, with 16 bases between. Here the CDR3 reads CASSPTQGYGETQYF. CDR3 DNA sequence: TGTGCCAGCTCACCGACACAGGGATATGGGGAGACCCAGTACTTC.

The chain recombines TRBV19 with TRBJ1-5, with 8 bases identical to TRBD1. The germline V gene encodes CDR1 LNHDA and CDR2 SQIVND (reference sequence). The CDR3 covers 17 residues. J gave up 2 bases and V 4 bases, and 10 bases lay outside the gene matches. The CDR3 sequence: CASSKQKQGVGNQPQHF. In DNA, the CDR3 is TGTGCCAGTAGTAAGCAAAAACAGGGGGTCGGCAATCAGCCCCAGCATTTT. Complete variable domain (other parts from reference TRBV19 and TRBJ1-5): DGGITQSPKYLFRKEGQNVTLSCEQNLNHDAMYWYRQDPGQGLRLIYYSQIVNDFQKGDIAEGYSVSREKKESFPLTVTSAQKNPTAFYLCASSKQKQGVGNQPQHFGDGTRLSIL.

V usage is TRBV5-1 and J usage is TRBJ1-2, with 9 nucleotides matching TRBD1. Germline CDR1 reads SGHRS; CDR2 reads YFSETQ. The ends lost 0 bases at V and 8 bases at J; junction bases unmatched: 8. The CDR3 is 15 amino acids. CDR3 sequence reads: CASSLAGQGFVGYTF. The CDR3, as DNA: TGCGCCAGCAGCTTGGCGGGACAGGGTTTCGTAGGCTACACCTTC.

The chain joins TRBV18 to TRBJ1-2; 10 nucleotides line up with TRBD1. The ends lost 3 bases at V and 4 bases at J; junction bases unmatched: 5. The CDR3 is 15 residues long. Per germline, CDR1 KGHSH and CDR2 LQKENI. The CDR3: CASSPGTGASYGYTF. DNA of the CDR3: TGTGCCAGCTCACCGGGGACAGGGGCTAGCTATGGCTACACCTTC.

V gene TRBV5-1 combines with J gene TRBJ2-2, with D maybe TRBD1 (5 bases). From germline, CDR1 is SGHRS and CDR2 YFSETQ. The V gene lost 2 bases and the J gene lost 2 bases, with 10 bases spanning the gap. The CDR3 length is 15 residues. The CDR3 region is CASSLQDRNTGELFF. For the CDR3, the DNA is TGCGCCAGCAGCTTACAGGACCGAAACACCGGGGAGCTGTTTTTT.

This chain links TRBV9 with TRBJ1-3; D is unresolved. V lost 4 bases and J 0 bases, leaving 11 bases between the germline ends. This CDR3 comprises 15 residues. Per the germline V gene, CDR1 is SGDLS and CDR2 is YYNGEE. In DNA, the CDR3 is TGTGCCAGCAGCCCGCGGAGTACCTCTGGAAACACCATATATTTT. Protein sequence: CASSPRSTSGNTIYF.

The CDR3 protein is CASSLAGKGVYGYTF. As DNA, the CDR3 is TGTGCCAGCAGCTTAGCCGGCAAGGGGGTCTATGGCTACACCTTC. The J gene is TRBJ1-2, the V gene TRBV7-2; D is perhaps TRBD1 (6 bases). CDR3 length: 15 residues. Trimming removed 0 bases from V and 4 bases from J, with 12 bases in between. Germline V gene data show CDR1 as SGHTA and CDR2 as FQGNSA.

In DNA form, the CDR3 reads TGTGCCAGCAGCAAAGGACAGGGGTTTGAAAAACTGTTTTTT. It is translated as CASSKGQGFEKLFF. The rearrangement links TRBV21-1 to TRBJ1-4; no DNA check was done on the table's D call, TRBD1. TRBV21-1 is a known pseudogene. This CDR3 is 14 amino acids long.

CDR3 DNA sequence: TGTGCCAGCAGTAAACTGACAGGGGGAAGCGGCTACACCTTC. This codes for CASSKLTGGSGYTF. This rearrangement joins TRBV2 to TRBJ1-2, with 9 bases fitting TRBD1. There are 14 residues in the CDR3. CDR1 and CDR2 (germline): SNHLY, FYNNEI. Losses at the gene ends were 5 bases for V and 8 bases for J; bases not matched to a gene: 9.

The chain uses TRBV6-4 and TRBJ1-2; 11 bases map to TRBD1. The CDR3 runs to 15 residues. The germline CDR1 and CDR2 sequences are MRHNA and SNTAGT. Trimming took 6 bases from V and 2 from J; bases not matched to a gene: 5. This chain's CDR3 is CASSTGTGGNYGYTF. DNA of the CDR3: TGTGCCAGCAGCACCGGGACAGGGGGAAACTATGGCTACACCTTC.

V is TRBV5-1 and J is TRBJ2-3; TRBD2 agrees at 9 bases. The CDR3 loop spans 16 amino acids. Looked up from germline, CDR1 is SGHRS and CDR2 is YFSETQ. The ends lost 0 bases at V and 4 bases at J; junction bases unmatched: 6. The CDR3 here is CASSLVHSGSADTQYF. The DNA of the CDR3 is TGCGCCAGCAGCTTGGTCCATAGCGGGAGTGCAGATACGCAGTATTTT.

Comment on this clone: The identical CDR3 is also encoded by other nucleotide sequences in the sample. The chain carries TRBV27 and TRBJ1-5, with D unresolved. This CDR3 region has 14 residues. V was trimmed by 3 bases and J by 0 bases, leaving 6 bases between them. Germline V gene data show CDR1 as MNHEY and CDR2 as SMNVEV (reference sequence). CDR3 DNA: TGTGCCAGCAGTTTGGGAGGTAGCAATCAGCCCCAGCATTTT. Translating gives CASSLGGSNQPQHF.

The genes are TRBV19 and TRBJ2-4; 10 bases line up with TRBD1. This CDR3 is built from 14 residues. Losses at the gene ends were 5 bases for V and 9 bases for J; bases not matched to a gene: 7. The germline V gene encodes CDR1 LNHDA and CDR2 SQIVND (reference sequence). CDR3 loop: CASSPGQGTSIQYF. Written as DNA, the CDR3 is TGTGCCAGTAGTCCGGGACAGGGGACGAGCATTCAGTACTTC.

The genes are TRBV5-1 and TRBJ1-1; D perhaps matches TRBD1 (6 bases). Germline V lookup: CDR1 SGHRS, CDR2 YFSETQ. V dropped 3 bases and J dropped 7 bases, with 16 bases sitting between them. This CDR3 has 14 residues. CDR3 protein: CASSWGLGQSEAFF. The CDR3 nucleotides read TGCGCCAGCAGCTGGGGGCTTGGACAGAGTGAAGCTTTCTTT. The entire variable domain, with the rest obtained from reference TRBV5-1 and TRBJ1-1, is as follows: KAGVTQTPRYLIKTRGQQVTLSCSPISGHRSVSWYQQTPGQGLQFLFEYFSETQRNKGNFPGRFSGRQFSNSRSEMNVSTLELGDSALYLCASSWGLGQSEAFFGQGTRLTVV.

The chain combines TRBV20-1 with TRBJ1-1; 8 bases fit TRBD1. From germline, CDR1 is DFQATT and CDR2 SNEGSKA (reference sequence). This CDR3 comprises 11 residues. J was trimmed by 11 bases and V by 5 bases; bases with no gene match: 7. CDR3 sequence: CSALGQGQAFF. The CDR3 DNA is TGCAGTGCTCTCGGACAGGGACAGGCTTTCTTT.

The chain employs TRBV5-1 and TRBJ1-2; D gene uncertain. This CDR3 contains 11 residues. Deletions cut 5 bases from V and 5 bases from J, with 7 bases between. Looked up from germline, CDR1 is SGHRS and CDR2 is YFSETQ. CDR3 nucleotides: TGCGCCAGCAGGGGCCTTTATGGCTACACCTTC. The encoded protein is CASRGLYGYTF.

V usage is TRBV3-1 (or the pseudogene TRBV3-2) and J usage is TRBJ1-5; a weak D match, TRBD1 (5 bases). Germline V gene sequence: CDR1 LGHDT, CDR2 YNNKEL (reference sequence). Trimming took off 4 bases at V and 0 bases at J, with 10 bases between the two ends. The CDR3 extends over 15 amino acids. In DNA form, the CDR3 reads TGTGCCAGCAGCCCCGACAGTTATAGCAATCAGCCCCAGCATTTT. Residues: CASSPDSYSNQPQHF.